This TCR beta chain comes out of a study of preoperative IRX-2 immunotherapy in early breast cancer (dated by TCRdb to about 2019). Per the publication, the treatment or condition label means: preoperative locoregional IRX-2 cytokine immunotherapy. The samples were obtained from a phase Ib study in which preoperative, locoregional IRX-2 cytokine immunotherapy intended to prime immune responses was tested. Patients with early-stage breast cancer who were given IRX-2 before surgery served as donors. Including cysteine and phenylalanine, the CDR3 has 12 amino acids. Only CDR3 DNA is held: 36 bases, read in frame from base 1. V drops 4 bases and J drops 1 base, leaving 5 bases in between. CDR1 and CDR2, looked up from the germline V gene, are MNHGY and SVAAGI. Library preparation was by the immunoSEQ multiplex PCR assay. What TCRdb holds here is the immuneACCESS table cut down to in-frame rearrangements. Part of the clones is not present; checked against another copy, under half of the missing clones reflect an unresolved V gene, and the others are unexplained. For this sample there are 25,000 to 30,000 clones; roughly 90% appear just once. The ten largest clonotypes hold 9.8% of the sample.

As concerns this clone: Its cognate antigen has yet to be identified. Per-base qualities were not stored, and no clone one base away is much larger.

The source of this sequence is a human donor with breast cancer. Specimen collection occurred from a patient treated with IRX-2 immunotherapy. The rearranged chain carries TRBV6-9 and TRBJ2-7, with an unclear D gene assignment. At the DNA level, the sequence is TGTGCCAGCAGTTTTCCGTCCTACGAGCAGTACTTC. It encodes CASSFPSYEQYF.